Sequencing of this T cell receptor beta chain was carried out in a study of identical twins (dated by TCRdb to about 2016). Study-wide context: To test whether fetal clonotypes persist, this study deep-sequenced TCR alpha and beta repertoires from monozygotic twins, from unrelated adults of various ages, and from cord blood. To rule out contamination, the twin experiments were replicated at different times with different library preparation protocols.

A remark on this clonotype: It has no known antigen specificity. It has no much larger one-base neighbor in the sample; base qualities were not kept.

Via the germline V gene, CDR1 is SGDLS and CDR2 YYNGEE. The CDR3, from cysteine to phenylalanine, totals 15 residues. Just CDR3 DNA is preserved here, 45 bases in frame from base 1. V lost 2 bases and J lost 9 bases, and the count of bases not matched to a germline gene is 11. Every donor in the study was a healthy Caucasian. The twin cohort comprised three pairs of female monozygotic twins, all aged roughly 18 to 29 years. Peripheral blood mononuclear cells were used as the source from which RNA for TCR libraries was isolated. The full study reports these points: The excess sharing between twins in beta out-of-frame sequences was weaker because fewer shared sequences reduced the signal-to-noise ratio. Fewer insertions were carried by abundant cord blood beta clonotypes, a similar but weaker trend appeared in young adult naive repertoires, and no such trend appeared in memory repertoires. In monozygotic twins, recombination models systematically underestimated out-of-frame TCR alpha sharing, but the models matched the sharing seen between unrelated individuals. Zero-insertion analyses could be partly confounded by invariant T cells such as MAIT and iNKT, although diverse VJ usage argued against such confounding for most clonotypes. Because the same donors could not be followed over many years, conclusions were based on cross-sectional statistical analysis. Compared with coincidental sharing between unrelated individuals, out-of-frame TCR alpha sequences shared between twins had an excess of sequences with low generation probability.

Libraries were made using 5' RACE. These reads were obtained on an Illumina HiSeq 2000. Template switching added a universal primer binding site, and the final cDNA carried a unique molecular identifier that allowed TCR cDNA molecules to be counted accurately. First-strand cDNA for TCR alpha and beta chains was synthesized from specific primers in the conserved constant-segment region. To control for contamination, each cDNA library was double barcoded with a SMART-Mk sample barcode plus Illumina barcodes. TruSeq adapter sequences along with Illumina sample barcodes were introduced in two successive PCR steps. The TCR alpha and beta cDNA libraries were sequenced on the Illumina HiSeq platform using custom primers. The original pipeline was this. Raw reads were processed with MiGEC to extract unique molecular identifiers, and MiXCR was used to determine CDR3 positions. For each individual, recombination models were inferred using an EM algorithm with the repgenHMM and IGoR tools. The analysis of shared clonotypes was done with the tcR package in R, with sharing normalized by the product of cloneset sizes. To study raw recombination without the effects of thymic and clonal selection, out-of-frame nonproductive sequences were analyzed. In TCRdb, the public reads were trimmed at Q25 with fastp and aligned with MiXCR, with productive beta chains retained. CDR3 protein sequences are deduplicated, and each keeps its most common genes and DNA. TCRdb, not the authors, supplied the V and J calls. In this sample the table shows hundreds of thousands of distinct CDR3 sequences, over 15% of which occur a single time. The biggest ten clones account for over 10% of the sample.

The same data also contributed to another study, on T cells expressing NK-cell markers. The second paper states: Under 10 donors provided sorted CD3+CD56+NKG2C+, CD3+CD56+NKG2C- and CD3+CD56-NKG2C+ T-cell subsets, whose TCR beta-chain repertoires were profiled. Among the eight sequenced donors, only one was HCMV-seronegative, while the other seven were HCMV-seropositive. To restrict sorting to alphabetaTCR-expressing T cells, an anti-gammadeltaTCR antibody was added in several experiments. For 5 or 6 donors, the dominant CD3+CD56+NKG2C+ clonotypes were among the top 10 CD8+ clonotypes and accounted for roughly 1.0-8% of CD8+ T cells. Those dominant clonotypes were again the most abundant among CD3+CD56-NKG2C+ cells in a few donors, at roughly 25-65%. Whether the expanded NKG2C-expressing T cell clones were specific for HCMV antigens was left unclear. All eight donors whose samples were sequenced were randomly selected healthy volunteers, three of them men and five women. A commercial ELISA kit detecting HCMV-specific IgG in serum was used to determine HCMV serostatus. For roughly six donors, bulk peripheral blood T-cell repertoires were additionally sequenced from unsorted PBMC. MIGEC was used to demultiplex reads and group reads by UMI, and MiTCR was used to assemble and quantify clonotypes. Only TCR cDNA sequences supported by at least two reads were kept to exclude erroneous sequences. The tcR package was used for downstream repertoire analysis, and clonotypes were matched across fractions by CDR3 nucleotide sequence plus V segment. VDJmatch was used to annotate antigen specificity against VDJdb, with one amino acid substitution in CDR3 allowed.

The sequencing input was PBMCs. This sequence uses TRBV9 and TRBJ2-4, with 7 bases matching TRBD1. The TCR originated in a woman under 30 in good health. The CDR3 sequence is CASSVQDRRMAIQYF. The nucleotides read TGTGCCAGCAGCGTCCAGGACAGGAGGATGGCCATTCAGTACTTC.